This T cell receptor beta chain was retrieved from a study of CD8 T cells in ankylosing spondylitis. Findings and caveats of the study: There was reportedly significant enrichment of clones that were disease-linked in matched ankylosing spondylitis synovial fluid.

Germline assignment: CDR1 SQVTM and CDR2 ANQGSEA. CDR3 length: 9 residues. V shed 4 bases and J shed 7 bases, with 5 bases lying between them. This clonotype is medium-sized within its sample. The antigen is unknown. One entry per CDR3 protein results from TCRdb running MiXCR on the 5' RACE reads. The sample carries 29,000 or so distinct CDR3 sequences, less than 5.5% recorded once. The chain employs TRBV29-1 and TRBJ2-7; no reliable D call. The sequenced sample consisted of blood, either unsorted or a sorted T cell fraction (not recorded which). This receptor was obtained from a female donor with ankylosing spondylitis or in good health (not recorded which). CDR3 sequence: CSVGLEQYF. CDR3 DNA: TGCAGCGTTGGCTTGGAGCAGTACTTC.